The 4 T cell receptor beta chains reported below all come from one sample, sequenced in a study of shared clonotypes between healthy human individuals (dated by TCRdb to 2019 to 2021). The library was built by means of the immunoSEQ multiplex PCR assay. Imported from immuneACCESS, the table was reduced by TCRdb to in-frame sequences with V and J called. These copies leave out some clones; in studies compared against another copy, an unresolved V gene accounts for under half, and the cause of the remainder is not known. This sample has hundreds of thousands of clones in its table, and about 96% of those were observed once. The top ten clonotypes cover approximately 0.06% of the sample. Sequencing was carried out using naive CD4+ T cells sorted from blood. The cell subset or site label for this specimen denotes: CD45RA+ positively selected. The source of these receptors is a young woman in good health.

This chain joins TRBV6-5 and TRBJ2-7, with 10 bases fitting TRBD1. This CDR3 comprises 15 residues. Losses at the gene ends were 6 bases for V and 3 bases for J; bases not matched to a gene: 8. The germline V gene encodes CDR1 MNHEY and CDR2 SVGAGI. The CDR3 loop reads CASSPGTGVFYEQYF. In DNA, the CDR3 is TGTGCCAGCAGCCCCGGGACAGGGGTTTTCTACGAGCAGTACTTC.

This chain links TRBV7-2 with TRBJ1-5; the match to TRBD1 covers 7 bases. With 4 bases clipped from V and 0 bases from J, the junction kept 0 bases outside the gene matches. The CDR3 loop spans 14 amino acids. Germline CDR1 is SGHTA and CDR2 is FQGNSA. CDR3 in DNA: TGTGCCAGCAGCTACAGGGGTAGCAATCAGCCCCAGCATTTT. Translation: CASSYRGSNQPQHF.

This sequence joins TRBV15 and TRBJ1-3; 9 nucleotides align to TRBD1. CDR3 length: 16 residues. The V gene end was trimmed by 0 bases and the J gene end by 4 bases; junction bases not matched to a gene: 4. Germline-derived CDR1 and CDR2 are LNHNV and YYDKDF (reference sequence). Written as DNA, the CDR3 is TGTGCCACCAGCAGAGACCCTGACAGGGGGGGAAACACCATATATTTT. Residues: CATSRDPDRGGNTIYF.

This chain joins TRBV28 and TRBJ1-5, with a tentative D call TRBD1 (6 bases). The CDR3 loop spans 15 amino acids. Trimming stripped 5 bases from V and 0 bases from J, with 11 bases between. Germline CDR1 reads MDHEN; CDR2 reads SYDVKM. CDR3 DNA: TGTGCCAGCAGTCGAAGGACAGATAGCAATCAGCCCCAGCATTTT. It codes for CASSRRTDSNQPQHF.